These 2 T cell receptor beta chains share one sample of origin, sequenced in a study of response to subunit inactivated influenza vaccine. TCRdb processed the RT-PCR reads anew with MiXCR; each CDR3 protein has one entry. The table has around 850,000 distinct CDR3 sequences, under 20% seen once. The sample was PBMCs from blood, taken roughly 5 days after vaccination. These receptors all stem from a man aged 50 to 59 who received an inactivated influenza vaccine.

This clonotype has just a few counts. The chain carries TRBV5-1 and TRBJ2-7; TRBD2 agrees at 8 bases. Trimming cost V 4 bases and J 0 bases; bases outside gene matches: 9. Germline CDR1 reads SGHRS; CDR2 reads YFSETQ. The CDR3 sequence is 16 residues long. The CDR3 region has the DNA TGCGCCAGCAGCCGGGGGGGGGAAGAGGGCTCCTACGAGCAGTACTTC. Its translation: CASSRGGEEGSYEQYF.

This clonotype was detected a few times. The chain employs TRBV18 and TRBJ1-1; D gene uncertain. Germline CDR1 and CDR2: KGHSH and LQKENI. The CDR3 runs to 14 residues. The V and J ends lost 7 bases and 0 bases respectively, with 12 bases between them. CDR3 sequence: CASCNQRVNTEAFF. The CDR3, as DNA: TGTGCCAGCTGTAACCAGAGGGTGAACACTGAAGCTTTCTTT.